This T cell receptor beta chain stems from a study of blood T cell repertoires in COVID-19. Some clones are missing from TCRdb's copy, which holds only in-frame ones; the method was immunoSEQ multiplex PCR. The data contain approximately 100,000 clones, around 82% of them singletons. Germline V CDR1 and CDR2: SGDLS, YYNGEE. With 3 bases removed from V and 1 base from J, the gap between germline ends came to 10 bases. CDR3 size: 15 residues. The sequenced sample consisted of peripheral blood. The TCR was taken from a woman in her forties or fifties with acute or convalescent COVID-19. The chain carries TRBV9 and TRBJ2-2, with D possibly being TRBD1 (6 bases). In DNA, the CDR3 is TGTGCCAGCAGCGCCCACAGGGTGAACACCGGGGAGCTGTTTTTT. Its protein is CASSAHRVNTGELFF.